The present TCR beta chain was sequenced within a study of cytomegalovirus exposure and HLA in healthy donors. Trimming took 6 bases from V and 2 from J, leaving 7 bases between them. Germline CDR1 SGHTA, CDR2 FQGNSA. The CDR3 runs 13 residues. Those who donated were healthy bone marrow donors. Primers included in the PCR were 60 Vbeta and 13 Jbeta primers. Clones were read by immunoSEQ multiplex PCR, and TCRdb kept only the in-frame ones, dropping some. This table holds 57,000 or so clones, about two thirds found once. Whole-study findings and limits: TCR beta V segments were, for the most part, productive about 87% or about 30% of the time in an earlier analysis. Among TCR beta chains of equal frequency, HLA-associated ones were more clonally expanded in a later analysis.

Worth noting for this clone: Its matching antigen is unknown.

Sequenced: PBMCs. The sequence was collected from a woman aged 55-70 years in good health and CMV-seropositive. This chain links TRBV7-2 with TRBJ2-2; D is unresolved. The CDR3 protein is CASRLINTGELFF. The CDR3 nucleotides are TGTGCCAGCAGACTAATAAACACCGGGGAGCTGTTTTTT.